The subject of this entry is one TCR beta chain. As yet, its antigen is unknown. V was trimmed by 5 bases and J by 5 bases, leaving 12 bases between them. The CDR3 has 14 residues. The germline V gene has CDR1 MNHNY and CDR2 SVGAGI (reference sequence). These data are taken from a study of T cell responses to AZD1222 COVID-19 vaccine. Study results and limitations: Donors were chiefly white British, with a greater number of females, and clonal diversity was perhaps underestimated. The study found Spike-specific TCR breadth and depth rose after two AZD1222 doses. Baseline antibody screening turned up just 6 or 7 seropositive AZD1222 recipients.

Repertoires were generated with immunoSEQ multiplex PCR, while TCRdb's copy carries only in-frame clones and drops some. The sample consists of 73,000 or so clones, around 88% of them appearing once. The sequence was obtained from an adult in good health. The sample in question was peripheral blood, obtained on day 0 of AZD1222 vaccination. This chain joins TRBV6-6 and TRBJ1-4; a possible D gene is TRBD1 (5 bases). The chain's CDR3 is CASSDTGTNEKLFF. The DNA for the CDR3 is TGTGCCAGCAGTGACACCGGGACGAATGAAAAACTGTTTTTT.